Listed below are T cell receptor beta chains from one sample, sequenced in a study of shared clonotypes between healthy human individuals. Measured with immunoSEQ multiplex PCR; TCRdb has only the in-frame clones, and not every one. The data contain about 1 million clones, under 80% of them singletons. Specimen: memory CD4+ T cells sorted from blood. The receptor set was obtained from a man aged 18 to 30 in good health. Each CDR3 is given with its conserved first and last residue. Fields, in order: clone size, D gene, V gene, J gene, CDR3 protein, CDR3 DNA. D genes are given only for firm matches. Clone size appears in some rows only: once, few, many, or a class for an expanded clone.

.,.,TRBV11-2,TRBJ1-1,CASSLERGAEAFF,TGTGCCAGCAGCCTTGAGCGCGGTGCTGAAGCTTTCTTT
.,.,TRBV30,TRBJ1-1,CAWSVWNTEAFF,TGTGCCTGGAGTGTATGGAACACTGAAGCTTTCTTT
.,TRBD1,TRBV11-2,TRBJ2-7,CASSLVWADRGYEQYF,TGTGCCAGCAGCTTAGTTTGGGCGGACAGGGGCTACGAGCAGTACTTC
once,.,TRBV5-1,TRBJ1-2,CASSLERGNYGYTF,TGCGCCAGCAGCTTGGAGCGCGGCAACTATGGCTACACCTTC
once,.,TRBV4-1,TRBJ1-6,CASSQVGGPGGNNSPLHF,TGCGCCAGCAGCCAAGTGGGGGGCCCGGGGGGAAATAATTCACCCCTCCACTTT
once,.,TRBV5-1,TRBJ2-7,CASSLGLPSYEQYF,TGCGCCAGCAGCTTGGGACTGCCCTCCTACGAGCAGTACTTC
.,.,TRBV30,TRBJ2-3,CAWSVAEDTQYF,TGTGCCTGGAGTGTAGCCGAGGATACGCAGTATTTT
.,.,TRBV12-2,TRBJ2-3,CASRAQGTSGSLDTQYF,TGTGCAAGTCGCGCACAAGGGACTAGCGGGAGCTTAGATACGCAGTATTTT
.,.,TRBV5-1,TRBJ1-5,CASSLEGVNQPQHF,TGCGCCAGCAGCTTGGAGGGCGTTAATCAGCCCCAGCATTTT
.,.,TRBV7-8,TRBJ1-5,CASSNQGWGPGNQPQHF,TGTGCCAGCAGTAACCAAGGGTGGGGTCCGGGCAATCAGCCCCAGCATTTT
.,.,TRBV7-9,TRBJ1-5,CASSFGTRGEPQHF,TGTGCCAGCAGCTTCGGGACCCGTGGGGAGCCCCAGCATTTT
.,TRBD2,TRBV11-2,TRBJ2-3,CASSSSGAGDTQYF,TGTGCCAGCAGCTCCAGCGGGGCGGGAGATACGCAGTATTTT
once,TRBD1,TRBV18,TRBJ2-5,CASSPPRTGIRETQYF,TGTGCCAGCTCACCTCCCCGGACAGGGATAAGGGAGACCCAGTACTTC
.,.,TRBV28,TRBJ2-7,CASSLSHGVHEQYF,TGTGCCAGCAGTTTATCACACGGGGTACACGAGCAGTACTTC
.,TRBD1,TRBV19,TRBJ1-5,CASSARDRGDQPQHF,TGTGCCAGTAGTGCCCGGGACAGGGGAGATCAGCCCCAGCATTTT
.,.,TRBV5-1,TRBJ1-2,CASSPVPDYGYTF,TGCGCCAGCAGCCCGGTGCCGGACTATGGCTACACCTTC
few,.,TRBV9,TRBJ1-6,CASSVAGSNSPLHF,TGTGCCAGCAGCGTAGCTGGGAGTAATTCACCCCTCCACTTT
many,.,TRBV19,TRBJ1-5,CASSIRLLSNQPQHF,TGTGCCAGTAGTATTCGACTGTTGAGCAATCAGCCCCAGCATTTT
once,TRBD1,TRBV10-3,TRBJ2-7,CAISGQGAQEQYF,TGTGCCATCAGTGGACAGGGGGCGCAGGAGCAGTACTTC
.,.,TRBV9,TRBJ1-1,CASSVDPVSEAFF,TGTGCCAGCAGCGTAGATCCAGTTTCTGAAGCTTTCTTT
.,.,TRBV6-1,TRBJ2-7,CASSEVRGQSEQYF,TGTGCCAGCAGTGAGGTCCGGGGGCAGAGCGAGCAGTACTTC
.,.,TRBV7-3,TRBJ2-5,CASSLRAGQETQYF,TGTGCCAGCAGCTTAAGAGCAGGACAAGAGACCCAGTACTTC
.,TRBD2,TRBV10-2,TRBJ2-3,CASIYSNGGRGTDTQYF,TGCGCCAGCATTTATTCCAATGGCGGGAGAGGAACAGATACGCAGTATTTT
.,TRBD2,TRBV27,TRBJ2-3,CASNLAGGPGTQYF,TGTGCCAGCAATCTAGCGGGAGGGCCTGGTACGCAGTATTTT
.,.,TRBV7-2,TRBJ2-7,CASRQRGGSSYEQYF,TGTGCCAGCAGGCAAAGGGGGGGTAGCTCCTACGAGCAGTACTTC
once,.,TRBV7-2,TRBJ1-5,CASNSEGSRRNQPQHF,TGTGCCAGCAACTCAGAGGGGTCAAGGCGCAATCAGCCCCAGCATTTT
.,.,TRBV5-5,TRBJ1-4,CASSFLAPTQLFF,TGTGCCAGCAGCTTCTTGGCACCGACGCAACTGTTTTTT